A single sample is the source of the 7 T cell receptor beta chains below, sequenced in a study of blood T cell repertoires in COVID-19. The protocol was immunoSEQ multiplex PCR, while the TCRdb copy is restricted to in-frame clones and leaves out a portion. The repertoire has fewer than 300,000 clones, about nine tenths of them found once; the top ten carry approximately 2%. Sequencing was performed on peripheral blood. The receptor set was obtained from a woman aged 30 to 39 with COVID-19, enrolled during active disease.

This rearrangement joins TRBV7-8 to TRBJ2-3; maybe TRBD2 (6 bases). CDR1 is SGHVS and CDR2 is FQNEAQ in the germline V gene. V lost 7 bases and J 0 bases, leaving 11 bases between the germline ends. The CDR3 has 14 amino acids. The CDR3 sequence is CASNTGTSTDTQYF. The CDR3, as DNA: TGTGCCAGCAACACCGGGACTAGCACAGATACGCAGTATTTT.

This clone was picked up a small number of times. J is TRBJ2-7 and V is TRBV7-2; TRBD2 agrees at 10 bases. V lost 5 bases, J lost 2 bases, and 9 bases stayed unmatched. Germline V gene sequence: CDR1 SGHTA, CDR2 FQGNSA. This CDR3 has 16 amino acids. The CDR3 reads CASSRRTSGITYEQYF. The CDR3 region has the DNA TGTGCCAGCAGCCGTCGGACTAGCGGAATTACCTACGAGCAGTACTTC.

CDR3 protein: CASSREGDQPQHF. The CDR3 nucleotides read TGTGCCAGCAGCAGGGAGGGCGATCAGCCCCAGCATTTT. The chain is built from TRBV7-8 and TRBJ1-5; no definite D call. V lost 5 bases and J 5 bases, leaving 10 bases between the germline ends. CDR1 and CDR2 from the germline V gene are SGHVS and FQNEAQ. The CDR3 totals 13 residues. Combining the CDR3 with reference TRBV7-8 and TRBJ1-5 gives the whole variable domain GAGVSQSPRYKVAKRGQDVALRCDPISGHVSLFWYQQALGQGPEFLTYFQNEAQLDKSGLPSDRFFAERPEGSVSTLKIQRTQQEDSAVYLCASSREGDQPQHFGDGTRLSIL.

The chain recombines TRBV12-3 or TRBV12-4 with TRBJ2-1; no definite D call. With 4 bases removed from V and 8 bases from J, the gap between germline ends came to 6 bases. This CDR3 region has 11 residues. CDR3: CASSYRHEQFF. The DNA for the CDR3 is TGTGCCAGCAGTTACAGACATGAGCAGTTCTTC.

In its sample, this clone was seen once. The chain employs TRBV6-6 and TRBJ1-1; the match to TRBD1 covers 8 bases. Germline values: CDR1 MNHNY, CDR2 SVGAGI (reference sequence). With 8 bases clipped from V and 0 bases from J, the junction kept 5 bases outside the gene matches. The CDR3 has 14 amino acids. The CDR3 DNA reads as TGTGCCAGCCGGACAGGGAACCTGAACACTGAAGCTTTCTTT. Its translation is CASRTGNLNTEAFF.

V is TRBV19 and J is TRBJ1-3, with 7 bases fitting TRBD1. The J segment lost 0 bases and the V segment lost 4 bases, leaving 3 bases of the junction unmatched. Per the germline V gene, CDR1 is LNHDA and CDR2 is SQIVND (reference sequence). The CDR3 consists of 15 residues. The CDR3 bases are TGTGCCAGTAGTACCTGGACAGGCTCTGGAAACACCATATATTTT. Encoded protein: CASSTWTGSGNTIYF.

The chain combines TRBV3-1 (or the pseudogene TRBV3-2) with TRBJ2-3, with D unclear. CDR3 length: 15 amino acids. CDR1 is LGHDT, CDR2 YNNKEL, per germline (reference sequence). V lost 1 base and J lost 2, with 10 bases in between. The CDR3 region has the DNA TGTGCCAGCAGCCAAGGTTCTAGTCTCACAGATACGCAGTATTTT. Translated, it gives CASSQGSSLTDTQYF.